This T cell receptor beta chain stems from a study of cytomegalovirus exposure and HLA in healthy donors. On this clone: Its antigen is currently unknown.

Each of the donors was a healthy bone marrow donor. Study-wide results and limits: One variant, a missense change in DCLRE1C, was linked in a later analysis to TCR beta V- and J-gene trimming. Near-uniform donor sequencing depth was presumed by presence/absence analyses.

In the PCR, 60 Vbeta and 13 Jbeta primers were used. Here immunoSEQ multiplex PCR was the method, and the copy in TCRdb shows in-frame clones only, minus some. The table lists roughly 160,000 clones, 80% to 90% of them singletons. V was shortened by 4 bases and J by 0 bases, with 11 bases between the two germline ends. The CDR3 consists of 15 residues. The germline gives CDR1 SGHTS, CDR2 YDEGEE. The chain links TRBV5-8 to TRBJ1-5, with a tentative D call TRBD1 (5 bases). The sequenced sample consisted of PBMCs. This receptor was taken from a man younger than 30 in good health and CMV-seropositive. CDR3 in DNA: TGTGCCAGCAGCCCCGCGGGGCTTAGCAATCAGCCCCAGCATTTT. Its translation: CASSPAGLSNQPQHF. The whole variable domain, remainder taken from reference TRBV5-8 and TRBJ1-5, is EAGVTQSPTHLIKTRGQQATLRCSPISGHTSVYWYQQALGLGLQFLLWYDEGEERNRGNFPPRFSGRQFPNYSSELNVNALELEDSALYLCASSPAGLSNQPQHFGDGTRLSIL.